This is a list of T cell receptor beta chains from one sample in a study of CD8 T cells in Susac syndrome. MiXCR, run by TCRdb on the immunoSEQ multiplex PCR reads, gives a single entry per CDR3 protein. The sample carries 75,000 to 95,000 distinct CDR3 sequences, roughly 95% recorded once. Specimen: CD8+ T cells from PBMCs. Source of these receptors: a human donor with Susac syndrome. Both conserved end residues are part of each CDR3. A D gene is named only where the DNA matches it firmly. Clone size is stated in some rows and not others, as once, few, many or a class when expanded.

v_call,clone_size,d_call,j_call,cdr3_aa,cdr3_nt
TRBV6-1,.,TRBD1,TRBJ2-6,CASIVDRGASGANVLTF,TGTGCCAGCATCGTTGACAGGGGCGCCTCTGGGGCCAACGTCCTGACTTTC
TRBV6-2/TRBV6-3,.,.,TRBJ2-5,CASSTRPARQETQYF,TGTGCCAGCAGTACCCGACCAGCGAGACAAGAGACCCAGTACTTC
TRBV12-3/TRBV12-4,.,.,TRBJ1-1,CASSRWGGNTEAFF,TGTGCCAGCAGTCGATGGGGGGGCAACACTGAAGCTTTCTTT
TRBV28,.,.,TRBJ1-1,CASTDRDLGDTEAFF,TGTGCCAGCACCGATCGGGACTTAGGGGACACTGAAGCTTTCTTT
TRBV27,.,TRBD1,TRBJ2-7,CASSNRQGAYEQYF,TGTGCCAGCAGTAATAGACAGGGGGCCTACGAGCAGTACTTC
TRBV6-2/TRBV6-3,.,.,TRBJ2-7,CASSYEGGFGTYEQYF,TGTGCCAGCAGTTACGAGGGGGGATTCGGGACCTACGAGCAGTACTTC
TRBV20-1,.,.,TRBJ2-5,CSARDSIETQYF,TGCAGTGCTAGAGATTCAATAGAGACCCAGTACTTC
TRBV7-2,.,.,TRBJ1-1,CASRTPDLVVFF,TGTGCCAGCAGGACGCCGGATTTGGTAGTTTTCTTT
TRBV25-1,.,.,TRBJ1-1,CASSEGRAGDTEAFF,TGTGCCAGCAGTGAGGGTAGGGCTGGGGACACTGAAGCTTTCTTT
TRBV9,.,.,TRBJ1-6,CASSVGRNSPLHF,TGTGCCAGCAGCGTAGGTCGGAATTCACCCCTCCACTTT
TRBV7-9,.,.,TRBJ2-1,CASSLGGSNEQFF,TGTGCCAGCAGCTTAGGGGGGTCAAATGAGCAGTTCTTC
TRBV7-2,.,.,TRBJ2-5,CASSLAPQETQYF,TGTGCCAGCAGCTTAGCACCACAAGAGACCCAGTACTTC
TRBV4-1,.,TRBD2,TRBJ2-3,CASSQGLAGGPDTQYF,TGCGCCAGCAGCCAAGGGCTAGCGGGGGGGCCGGATACGCAGTATTTT
TRBV2,once,.,TRBJ1-5,CASSEYGAHSNQPQHF,TGTGCCAGCAGTGAGTACGGGGCCCATAGCAATCAGCCCCAGCATTTT
TRBV20-1,.,.,TRBJ1-2,CSARERLGYNYGYTF,TGCAGTGCTAGAGAACGATTGGGATATAACTATGGCTACACCTTC
TRBV29-1,.,.,TRBJ2-7,CSVAGPSSYEQYF,TGCAGCGTTGCGGGTCCGAGCTCCTACGAGCAGTACTTC
TRBV27,once,.,TRBJ2-7,CASSSSSGSEQYF,TGTGCCAGCAGTTCGTCCTCAGGGTCCGAGCAGTACTTC
TRBV29-1,few,.,TRBJ2-7,CSVEGQGYEQYF,TGCAGCGTTGAAGGGCAAGGCTACGAGCAGTACTTC
TRBV18,.,.,TRBJ2-7,CASSPASGVNYEQYF,TGTGCCAGCTCACCAGCGTCAGGGGTGAACTACGAGCAGTACTTC
TRBV15,.,.,TRBJ1-5,CATSKETVDAGGNQPQHF,TGTGCCACCAGCAAAGAAACTGTGGACGCGGGGGGCAATCAGCCCCAGCATTTT
TRBV13,few,.,TRBJ2-5,CASSLEAGLKTQYF,TGTGCCAGCAGCTTAGAGGCAGGGCTTAAGACCCAGTACTTC
TRBV12-3/TRBV12-4,.,.,TRBJ1-5,CASGQGGARQPQHF,TGTGCCAGCGGCCAAGGAGGGGCGCGTCAGCCCCAGCATTTT
TRBV20-1,once,TRBD1,TRBJ1-4,CSAGTGPEKLFF,TGCAGTGCTGGGACAGGGCCTGAAAAACTGTTTTTT
TRBV7-8,.,.,TRBJ2-5,CASTSLRILRSQETQYF,TGTGCCAGCACCTCTCTACGTATTCTTAGGAGCCAAGAGACCCAGTACTTC
TRBV29-1,.,.,TRBJ2-7,CSASSGDEQYF,TGCAGCGCGTCCTCCGGGGACGAGCAGTACTTC
TRBV7-8,.,TRBD1,TRBJ2-5,CASSSPGGSLGEGETQYF,TGTGCCAGCAGCTCTCCAGGGGGTAGCCTGGGAGAGGGAGAGACCCAGTACTTC
TRBV20-1,once,.,TRBJ1-1,CSARAPGHTNTEAFF,TGCAGTGCTAGAGCGCCGGGACACACGAACACTGAAGCTTTCTTT
TRBV11-2,few,.,TRBJ2-2,CATPKRANTGELFF,TGTGCCACCCCTAAGCGGGCGAACACCGGGGAGCTGTTTTTT
TRBV20-1,.,.,TRBJ1-1,CSASAYTEAFF,TGCAGTGCTAGCGCGTACACTGAAGCTTTCTTT
TRBV5-1,.,TRBD1,TRBJ2-3,CASSSRQGMDTQYF,TGCGCCAGCAGCTCCAGACAGGGGATGGATACGCAGTATTTT
TRBV9,.,.,TRBJ1-2,CASSVEGQSQGYTF,TGTGCCAGCAGCGTAGAGGGACAATCCCAGGGCTACACCTTC
TRBV5-1,.,.,TRBJ2-3,CASSQSGQSTDTQYF,TGCGCCAGCAGCCAGAGCGGCCAGTCCACAGATACGCAGTATTTT
TRBV11-1,.,.,TRBJ2-1,CASSLQPRGKSGEQFF,TGTGCCAGCAGCTTGCAGCCTAGGGGTAAAAGCGGGGAGCAGTTCTTC
TRBV7-3,.,.,TRBJ2-3,CASSPASGRTDTQYF,TGTGCCAGCAGCCCGGCCAGCGGGCGAACAGATACGCAGTATTTT
TRBV11-1,.,.,TRBJ2-5,CASSRLDQETQYF,TGTGCCAGCAGCCGCTTGGATCAAGAGACCCAGTACTTC
TRBV28,.,.,TRBJ2-7,CASTFPGEQYF,TGTGCCAGCACCTTCCCGGGCGAGCAGTACTTC
TRBV7-9,.,.,TRBJ2-4,CASSYNLGFRDKNIQYF,TGTGCCAGCAGCTACAACCTAGGGTTTCGGGACAAAAACATTCAGTACTTC
TRBV20-1,once,.,TRBJ1-5,CSASGGFVDQPQHF,TGCAGTGCTAGTGGGGGGTTTGTGGATCAGCCCCAGCATTTT
TRBV12-5,.,TRBD1,TRBJ1-1,CASVSTGGSEAFF,TGTGCTAGTGTCTCGACAGGGGGATCTGAAGCTTTCTTT
TRBV30,.,TRBD1,TRBJ2-2,CAWDRDDRELFF,TGTGCCTGGGACAGGGATGATAGGGAGCTGTTTTTT
TRBV30,.,TRBD1,TRBJ1-5,CAWSLIDRGDQPQHF,TGTGCCTGGAGTTTAATCGACAGGGGAGATCAGCCCCAGCATTTT
TRBV9,.,.,TRBJ2-7,CASNTGGGSYEQYF,TGTGCCAGCAACACAGGGGGGGGATCCTACGAGCAGTACTTC
TRBV2,.,.,TRBJ2-3,CASRKIQGGTTDTQYF,TGTGCCAGCAGGAAGATACAGGGGGGGACCACAGATACGCAGTATTTT
TRBV20-1,.,TRBD1,TRBJ1-2,CSARDLGTGLSYTF,TGCAGTGCTAGAGATTTGGGGACAGGGTTGAGCTACACCTTC
TRBV25-1,.,.,TRBJ1-5,CASSGGGKNQPQHF,TGTGCCAGCAGCGGGGGGGGAAAGAATCAGCCCCAGCATTTT
TRBV5-1,once,TRBD1,TRBJ1-2,CASSRDRAGYTF,TGCGCCAGCAGCCGCGACAGGGCTGGCTACACCTTC
TRBV24-1,.,TRBD2,TRBJ2-1,CATSDITSGGAYNEQFF,TGTGCCACCAGTGACATTACTAGCGGGGGGGCTTACAATGAGCAGTTCTTC
TRBV10-3,.,TRBD1,TRBJ1-1,CAISEIQKQGPEAFF,TGTGCCATCAGTGAGATTCAGAAACAGGGGCCTGAAGCTTTCTTT
TRBV20-1,.,.,TRBJ1-1,CSARAGPGTEAFF,TGCAGTGCTAGAGCAGGGCCGGGGACTGAAGCTTTCTTT
TRBV2,.,.,TRBJ1-2,CASSATVINYGYTF,TGTGCCAGCAGTGCTACAGTCATTAACTATGGCTACACCTTC
TRBV30,.,.,TRBJ1-1,CAWSIQGNTEVFF,TGTGCCTGGAGCATACAGGGAAACACTGAAGTTTTCTTT
TRBV30,.,.,TRBJ1-1,CAWNEGDEMNTEAFF,TGTGCCTGGAATGAAGGGGACGAAATGAACACTGAAGCTTTCTTT
TRBV29-1,.,TRBD1,TRBJ2-7,CSVEQTGSSYEQYF,TGCAGCGTTGAGCAGACAGGGTCATCCTACGAGCAGTACTTC
TRBV4-3,.,TRBD2,TRBJ2-5,CASSLAGGAQETQYF,TGCGCCAGCAGCCTTGCGGGGGGGGCCCAAGAGACCCAGTACTTC
TRBV4-2,.,.,TRBJ2-1,CASSQEATYNEQFF,TGTGCCAGCAGCCAAGAGGCTACCTACAATGAGCAGTTCTTC
TRBV20-1,.,.,TRBJ2-1,CSAAGSGRGFSYNEQFF,TGCAGTGCCGCTGGGTCCGGGAGAGGGTTCTCCTACAATGAGCAGTTCTTC
TRBV30,.,.,TRBJ2-1,CAWSGSAGAYNEQFF,TGTGCCTGGAGTGGATCGGCAGGGGCCTACAATGAGCAGTTCTTC
TRBV5-6,.,.,TRBJ1-1,CASSRSDGRVEAFF,TGTGCCAGCAGCAGATCTGACGGGAGGGTGGAAGCTTTCTTT
TRBV18,once,TRBD1,TRBJ2-1,CASSLGTGLSYNEQFF,TGTGCCAGCTCACTTGGGACAGGGCTATCCTACAATGAGCAGTTCTTC